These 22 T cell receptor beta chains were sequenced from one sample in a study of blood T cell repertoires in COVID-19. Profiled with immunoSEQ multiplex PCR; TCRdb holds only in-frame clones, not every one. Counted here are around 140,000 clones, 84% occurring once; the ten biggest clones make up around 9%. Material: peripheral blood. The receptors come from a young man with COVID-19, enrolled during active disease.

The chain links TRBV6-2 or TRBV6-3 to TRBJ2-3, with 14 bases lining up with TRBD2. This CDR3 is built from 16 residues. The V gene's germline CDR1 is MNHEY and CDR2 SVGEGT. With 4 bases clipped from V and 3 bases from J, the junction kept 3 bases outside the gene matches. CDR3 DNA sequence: TGTGCCAGCAGTTCCGGGACTAGCGGGAGTACAGATACGCAGTATTTT. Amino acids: CASSSGTSGSTDTQYF.

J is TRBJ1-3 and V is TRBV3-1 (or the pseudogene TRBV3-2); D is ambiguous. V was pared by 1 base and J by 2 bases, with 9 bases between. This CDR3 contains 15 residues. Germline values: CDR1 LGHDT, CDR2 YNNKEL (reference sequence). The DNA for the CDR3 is TGTGCCAGCAGCCAAGGGAGAACTACTGGAAACACCATATATTTT. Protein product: CASSQGRTTGNTIYF.

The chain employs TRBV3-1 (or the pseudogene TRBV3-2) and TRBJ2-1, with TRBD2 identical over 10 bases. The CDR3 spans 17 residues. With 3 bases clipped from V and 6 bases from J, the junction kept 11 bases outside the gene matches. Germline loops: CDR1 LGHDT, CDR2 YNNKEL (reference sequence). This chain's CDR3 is CASSHFEREGPFNEQFF. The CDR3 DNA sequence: TGTGCCAGCAGCCATTTTGAGCGGGAGGGCCCATTCAATGAGCAGTTCTTC.

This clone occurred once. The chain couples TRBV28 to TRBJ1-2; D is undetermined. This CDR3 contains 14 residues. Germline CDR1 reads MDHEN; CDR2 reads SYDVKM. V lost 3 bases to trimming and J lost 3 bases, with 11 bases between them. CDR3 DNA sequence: TGTGCCAGCAGTTTTCCCGGGAGCGACTATGGCTACACCTTC. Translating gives CASSFPGSDYGYTF.

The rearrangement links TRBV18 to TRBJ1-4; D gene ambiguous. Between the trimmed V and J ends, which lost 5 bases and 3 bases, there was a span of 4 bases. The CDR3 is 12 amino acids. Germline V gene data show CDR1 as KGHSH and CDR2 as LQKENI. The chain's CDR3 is CASSGPNEKLFF. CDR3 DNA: TGTGCCAGCTCAGGGCCTAATGAAAAACTGTTTTTT.

The CDR3 loop reads CASTSRGFNTEAFF. CDR3 bases: TGCGCCAGCACTTCGCGGGGGTTTAACACTGAAGCTTTCTTT. V and J are TRBV5-1 and TRBJ1-1; D may be TRBD1 (5 bases). CDR1 SGHRS and CDR2 YFSETQ come from the germline V gene. V was trimmed by 6 bases and J by 2 bases, leaving 14 bases between them. The CDR3 has 14 amino acids.

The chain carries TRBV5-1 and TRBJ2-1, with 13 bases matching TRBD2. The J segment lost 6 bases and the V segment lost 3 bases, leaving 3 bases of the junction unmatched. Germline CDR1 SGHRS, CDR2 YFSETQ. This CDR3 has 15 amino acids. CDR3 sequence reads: CASSSRLAGGNEQFF. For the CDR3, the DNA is TGCGCCAGCAGCTCCCGACTAGCGGGAGGCAATGAGCAGTTCTTC.

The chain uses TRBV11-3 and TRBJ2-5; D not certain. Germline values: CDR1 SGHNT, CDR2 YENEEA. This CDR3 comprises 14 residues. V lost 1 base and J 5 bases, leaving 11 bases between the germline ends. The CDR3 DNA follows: TGTGCCAGCAGCTTAGGGTCGAGTTACGAGACCCAGTACTTC. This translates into CASSLGSSYETQYF.

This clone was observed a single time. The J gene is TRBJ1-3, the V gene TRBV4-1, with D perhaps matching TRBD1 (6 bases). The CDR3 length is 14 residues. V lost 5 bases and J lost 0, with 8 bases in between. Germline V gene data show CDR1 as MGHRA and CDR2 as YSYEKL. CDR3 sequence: CASSRGGSGNTIYF. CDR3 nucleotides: TGCGCCAGCAGCAGAGGGGGCTCTGGAAACACCATATATTTT.

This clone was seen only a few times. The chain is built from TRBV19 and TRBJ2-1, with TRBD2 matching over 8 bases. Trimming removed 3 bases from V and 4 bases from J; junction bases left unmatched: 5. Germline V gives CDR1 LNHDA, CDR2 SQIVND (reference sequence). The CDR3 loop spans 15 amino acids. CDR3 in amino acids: CASSIQASGYNEQFF. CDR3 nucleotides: TGTGCCAGTAGTATTCAAGCTAGCGGGTACAATGAGCAGTTCTTC.

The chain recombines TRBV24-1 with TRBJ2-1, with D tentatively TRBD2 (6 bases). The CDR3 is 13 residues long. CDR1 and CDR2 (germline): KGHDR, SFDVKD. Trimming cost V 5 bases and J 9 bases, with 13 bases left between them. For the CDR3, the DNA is TGTGCCACCAGTGGTGGCGGGGTTAGTGAGCAGTTCTTC. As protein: CATSGGGVSEQFF.

The CDR3 loop is CASSLPAGGGTQYF. CDR3 nucleotides: TGTGCCAGCAGTTTACCAGCGGGAGGGGGTACGCAGTATTTT. This rearrangement joins TRBV27 to TRBJ2-3; 10 bases agree with TRBD2. V dropped 2 bases and J dropped 8; count of bases not matched to a gene: 4. This CDR3 is 14 amino acids long. Germline V gene sequence: CDR1 MNHEY, CDR2 SMNVEV (reference sequence).

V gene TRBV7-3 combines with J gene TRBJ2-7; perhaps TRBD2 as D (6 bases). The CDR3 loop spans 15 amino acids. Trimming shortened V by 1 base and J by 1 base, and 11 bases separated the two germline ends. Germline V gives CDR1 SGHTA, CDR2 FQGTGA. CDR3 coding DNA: TGTGCCAGCAGCTTAAGGGCGGGATCGTCCTACGAGCAGTACTTC. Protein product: CASSLRAGSSYEQYF. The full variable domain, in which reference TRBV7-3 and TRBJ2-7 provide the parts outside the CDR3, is GAGVSQTPSNKVTEKGKYVELRCDPISGHTALYWYRQSLGQGPEFLIYFQGTGAADDSGLPNDRFFAVRPEGSVSTLKIQRTERGDSAVYLCASSLRAGSSYEQYFGPGTRLTVT.

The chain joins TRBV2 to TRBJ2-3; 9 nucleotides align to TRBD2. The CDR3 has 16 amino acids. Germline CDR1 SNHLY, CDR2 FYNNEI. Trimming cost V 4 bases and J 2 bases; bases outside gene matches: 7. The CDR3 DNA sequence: TGTGCCAGCAGTGGGGGGGGACTAGCTATCACAGATACGCAGTATTTT. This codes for CASSGGGLAITDTQYF.

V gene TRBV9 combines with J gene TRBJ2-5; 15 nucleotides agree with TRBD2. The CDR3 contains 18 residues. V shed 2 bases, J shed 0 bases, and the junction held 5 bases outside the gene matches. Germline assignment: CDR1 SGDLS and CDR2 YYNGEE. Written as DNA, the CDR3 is TGTGCCAGCAGCGTGGGGACTAGCGGGGGGCAGTACCAAGAGACCCAGTACTTC. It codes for CASSVGTSGGQYQETQYF.

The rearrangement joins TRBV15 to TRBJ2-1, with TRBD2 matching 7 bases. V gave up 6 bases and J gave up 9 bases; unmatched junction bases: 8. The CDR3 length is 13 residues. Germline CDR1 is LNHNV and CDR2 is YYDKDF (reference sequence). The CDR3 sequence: CATSRTRFSEQFF. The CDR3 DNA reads TGTGCCACCAGTCGGACTAGATTCAGTGAGCAGTTCTTC.

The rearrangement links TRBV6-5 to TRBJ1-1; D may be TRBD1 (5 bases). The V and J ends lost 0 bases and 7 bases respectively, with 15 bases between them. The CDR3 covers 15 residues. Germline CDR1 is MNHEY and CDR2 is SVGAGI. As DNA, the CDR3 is TGTGCCAGCAGTTACTCCCGGACCCCCGGGGGTGAAGCTTTCTTT. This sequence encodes CASSYSRTPGGEAFF.

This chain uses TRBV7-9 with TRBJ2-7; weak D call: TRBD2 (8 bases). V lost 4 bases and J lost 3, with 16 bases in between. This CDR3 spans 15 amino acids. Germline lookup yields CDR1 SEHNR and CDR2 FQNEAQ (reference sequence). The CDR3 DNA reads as TGTGCCAGCAGCTCGGGGGGGACAGAGGTCTACGAGCAGTACTTC. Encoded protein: CASSSGGTEVYEQYF.

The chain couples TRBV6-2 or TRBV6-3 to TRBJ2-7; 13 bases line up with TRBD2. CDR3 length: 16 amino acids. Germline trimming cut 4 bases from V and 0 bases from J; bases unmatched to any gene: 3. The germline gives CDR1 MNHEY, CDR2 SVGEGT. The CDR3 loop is CASSSTSGRSSYEQYF. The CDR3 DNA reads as TGTGCCAGCAGTTCGACTAGCGGGAGGAGCTCCTACGAGCAGTACTTC.

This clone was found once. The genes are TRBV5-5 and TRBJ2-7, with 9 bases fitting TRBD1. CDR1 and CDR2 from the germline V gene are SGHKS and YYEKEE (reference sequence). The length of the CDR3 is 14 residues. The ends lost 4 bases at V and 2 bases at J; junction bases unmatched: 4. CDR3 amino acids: CASSIRQGAYEQYF. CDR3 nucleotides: TGTGCCAGCAGCATTCGACAGGGGGCCTACGAGCAGTACTTC.

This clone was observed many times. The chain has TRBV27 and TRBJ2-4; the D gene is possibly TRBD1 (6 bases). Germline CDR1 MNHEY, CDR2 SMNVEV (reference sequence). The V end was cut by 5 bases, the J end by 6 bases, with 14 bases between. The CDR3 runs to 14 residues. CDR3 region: CASSPQGRGNIQYF. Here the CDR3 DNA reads TGTGCCAGCAGTCCGCAGGGGAGAGGAAACATTCAGTACTTC.

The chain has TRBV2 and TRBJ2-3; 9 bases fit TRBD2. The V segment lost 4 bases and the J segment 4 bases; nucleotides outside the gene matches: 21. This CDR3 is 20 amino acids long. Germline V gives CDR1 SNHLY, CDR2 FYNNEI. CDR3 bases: TGTGCCAGCAGTGTCCCAGGGTCGGCTAGCGGGAAGGAGGGGTCAGATACGCAGTATTTT. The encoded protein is CASSVPGSASGKEGSDTQYF.